A single sample is the source of the 7 T cell receptor beta chains below, sequenced in a study of T cell changes during pregnancy in multiple sclerosis. Only in-frame clones appear in the TCRdb table, and some are missing; sequencing was by immunoSEQ multiplex PCR. The data show tens of thousands of clones, around nine tenths seen once. The specimen was CD8+ T cells from peripheral blood mononuclear cells, collected before pregnancy. These receptors all come from a female donor with multiple sclerosis, enrolled in a pregnancy study.

The rearrangement links TRBV2 to TRBJ1-2; no clear D gene. The CDR3 is 14 residues long. Trimming left V 5 bases short and J 1 base short, with 11 bases between. In germline, CDR1 is SNHLY, CDR2 FYNNEI. The CDR3, as DNA: TGTGCCAGCAGTCCCAGACTCCTTAACTATGGCTACACCTTC. Its protein is CASSPRLLNYGYTF.

This clone came up a few times. The rearrangement joins TRBV4-2 to TRBJ1-6, with 7 nucleotides matching TRBD1. From germline, CDR1 is LGHNA and CDR2 YNFKEQ. This CDR3 is built from 15 residues. The V gene end was trimmed by 3 bases and the J gene end by 9 bases; junction bases not matched to a gene: 8. The CDR3 reads CASSQEGTVASPLHF. In DNA, the CDR3 is TGTGCCAGCAGCCAGGAAGGGACAGTTGCTTCACCCCTCCACTTT.

This chain connects TRBV7-6 to TRBJ1-5, with D tentatively TRBD1 (5 bases). Germline-derived CDR1 and CDR2 are SGHVS and FNYEAQ. Trimming stripped 1 base from V and 3 bases from J, with 10 bases between. The CDR3 length is 15 residues. The CDR3 DNA sequence: TGTGCCAGCAGCTTAGTGGGGGGGATCAATCAGCCCCAGCATTTT. Amino acids: CASSLVGGINQPQHF.

This rearrangement joins TRBV7-8 to TRBJ1-1; tentatively, D is TRBD1 (6 bases). The CDR3 runs to 14 residues. CDR1 and CDR2 (germline): SGHVS, FQNEAQ. The ends were cut back, 3 bases at V and 1 base at J, with 9 bases in the middle. In DNA form, the CDR3 reads TGTGCCAGCAGCTTGCGGGGGGCGAACACTGAAGCTTTCTTT. Amino acids: CASSLRGANTEAFF.

The chain employs TRBV6-5 and TRBJ1-1, with TRBD1 matching over 7 bases. Germline V gene data show CDR1 as MNHEY and CDR2 as SVGAGI. With 6 bases clipped from V and 1 base from J, the junction kept 5 bases outside the gene matches. The length of the CDR3 is 14 residues. The CDR3 coding sequence is TGTGCCAGCAGACAGGGGTTGGCGAACACTGAAGCTTTCTTT. This translates into CASRQGLANTEAFF.

This chain links TRBV5-8 with TRBJ1-2, with a possible D match to TRBD1 (6 bases). CDR3 length: 14 amino acids. The V gene's germline CDR1 is SGHTS and CDR2 YDEGEE. With 5 bases removed from V and 8 bases from J, the gap between germline ends came to 19 bases. The CDR3 DNA reads as TGTGCCAGCAGTCGACGGGGGGGCTTGGGAGGCTACACCTTC. Translated, it gives CASSRRGGLGGYTF.

This chain links TRBV7-9 with TRBJ1-4; 7 bases match TRBD1. Trimming cost V 6 bases and J 0 bases; bases outside gene matches: 4. CDR3 length: 15 residues. In germline, CDR1 is SEHNR, CDR2 FQNEAQ (reference sequence). The CDR3 region is CASSLTGATNEKLFF. The DNA of the CDR3 is TGTGCCAGCAGTTTAACAGGGGCAACTAATGAAAAACTGTTTTTT.